A selection of T cell receptor beta chains follows, all from one sample in a study of CD8+CD57+ T cells in acquired aplastic anemia. Each CDR3 protein is one row after TCRdb ran MiXCR on the reads. The repertoire holds 400,000 to 500,000 distinct CDR3 sequences, with under 80% as singletons. The specimen was sorted CD4+, CD8+, or CD8+CD57+ T cells (not recorded which) from PBMCs. Receptors were obtained from a human donor in good health, serving as a control. CDR3s include the opening cysteine and the closing phenylalanine or tryptophan. D genes are given only for firm matches.

>TRBJ1-2|NA|TRBV7-2
CASSATHSGYAF
>TRBJ2-1|TRBD1|TRBV20-1
CSARADRNYEQFF
>TRBJ1-2|NA|TRBV7-2
CASSLAVKESRYTF
>TRBJ2-3|TRBD1|TRBV5-1
CASSLRTGHSTQYF
>TRBJ2-7|TRBD2|TRBV5-1
CASSATSGSYEQYF
>TRBJ2-3|NA|TRBV7-4
CASSVGWGTALRYF
>TRBJ1-2|NA|TRBV7-3
CASSLRVSHYGYTF
>TRBJ1-2|NA|TRBV7-2
CASSLHGDSSGYTF
>TRBJ1-5|NA|TRBV25-1
CASSASVGVADQPQHF
>TRBJ1-1|NA|TRBV4-2
CASSRPQGNTEAFF
>TRBJ1-2|TRBD1|TRBV9
CASSATGEDFCYTF
>TRBJ1-4|NA|TRBV7-2
CASSLTGTDKKLFF
>TRBJ2-7|NA|TRBV19
CASSGNRGGPYEQYF
>TRBJ1-3|NA|TRBV9
CASSPLDPGAASAIYF
>TRBJ1-1|TRBD1|TRBV7-2
CASSNRDSLAAFF
>TRBJ2-5|NA|TRBV5-1
CASSLESLNTETQYF
>TRBJ1-2|NA|TRBV10-1
CASSEETAGYTF
>TRBJ2-7|TRBD1|TRBV7-9
CASRGGTGGAYEQYF
>TRBJ2-7|NA|TRBV7-4
CASSVGSQGDQRYF
>TRBJ1-1|TRBD1|TRBV30
CAWRILDRDTEAFF
>TRBJ2-1|TRBD2|TRBV7-3
CASSLEGLAGLDNEQFF
>TRBJ2-5|NA|TRBV9
CASSLALAQLTKYF
>TRBJ1-5|TRBD1|TRBV25-1
CASSPRAGTGVQPQHF
>TRBJ2-1|NA|TRBV24-1
CATSDIGGVSSYNEQFF
>TRBJ2-1|NA|TRBV12-3/TRBV12-4
CASSLDGARAYGNEQFF
>TRBJ2-3|NA|TRBV7-3
CATSPLWDGDTQYF
>TRBJ2-6|NA|TRBV7-9
CASSLSQDGYTFGTF
>TRBJ2-5|TRBD1|TRBV6-1
CASSEARDRGAGETQYF
>TRBJ2-5|NA|TRBV20-1
CSARLALVTQYF
>TRBJ1-6|NA|TRBV6-2/TRBV6-3
CASTVQSGASSNSPLHF
>TRBJ1-2|NA|TRBV6-2/TRBV6-3
CASSSPRRLDGYTF
>TRBJ1-1|NA|TRBV25-1
CASSERENPEAFF
>TRBJ1-6|NA|TRBV15
CATSRDFNSPLHF
>TRBJ2-3|NA|TRBV9
CASSEAGGGGGRKYF
>TRBJ1-2|NA|TRBV7-6
CASSSVLFGSGTRF
>TRBJ1-2|NA|TRBV25-1
CASSAHRVDYGYTF
>TRBJ1-4|NA|TRBV29-1
CSVARGHEKLFF
>TRBJ2-7|TRBD1|TRBV7-3
CASSLRDRLYEQYF
>TRBJ1-6|TRBD1|TRBV6-1
CASSGTGYNSPLHF
>TRBJ2-5|TRBD1|TRBV20-1
CSAGQGAGNQYF
>TRBJ2-2|NA|TRBV5-1
CASSLADEAFGELFF
>TRBJ2-3|NA|TRBV12-3/TRBV12-4
CTSSQTSVYFCAISVQGDTQYF
>TRBJ2-1|NA|TRBV2
CASSPELSEQFF
>TRBJ2-3|NA|TRBV3-1
CASSQAGQASTDTQYF
>TRBJ2-2|TRBD2|TRBV7-2
CASSPIAGGTDTQELFF
>TRBJ2-5|TRBD1|TRBV19
CASSSRTGGEEETQYF
>TRBJ1-5|NA|TRBV19
CASSWAVNQPQHF
>TRBJ1-2|TRBD1|TRBV5-6
CAIPGQGRNYGYTF
>TRBJ2-2|NA|TRBV6-4
CASRTGINTGELFF
>TRBJ1-2|NA|TRBV5-1
CASSLSGGRTYTF
>TRBJ1-5|NA|TRBV7-2
CTSSTGRGASFQPQHF
>TRBJ2-7|NA|TRBV7-7
CASSLANGTTDTQYF
>TRBJ1-5|TRBD1|TRBV12-3/TRBV12-4
CASRTSRQGGGSQPQHF